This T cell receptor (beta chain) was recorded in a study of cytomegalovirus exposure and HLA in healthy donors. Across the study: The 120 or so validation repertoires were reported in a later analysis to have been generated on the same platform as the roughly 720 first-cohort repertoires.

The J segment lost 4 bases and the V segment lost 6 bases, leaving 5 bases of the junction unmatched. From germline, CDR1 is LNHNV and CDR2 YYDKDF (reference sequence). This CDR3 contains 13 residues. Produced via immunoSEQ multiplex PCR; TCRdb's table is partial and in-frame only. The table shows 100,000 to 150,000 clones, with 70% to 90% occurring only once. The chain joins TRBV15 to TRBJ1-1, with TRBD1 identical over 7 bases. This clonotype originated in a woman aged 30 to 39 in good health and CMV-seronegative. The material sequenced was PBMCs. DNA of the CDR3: TGTGCCACCAGGGACAGGAGGGGCACTGAAGCTTTCTTT. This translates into CATRDRRGTEAFF.